These 28 T cell receptor beta chains were all obtained from the same sample, sequenced in a study of molecular identifiers for immune sequencing clone quantification. MiXCR was run by TCRdb on the PCR reads, yielding one entry per CDR3 protein. The data contain 40,000 to 65,000 distinct CDR3 sequences, about a third of them seen just once; the ten biggest clones take up 3.8%. The sequencing input was naive CD8+ T cells from blood, with Jurkat cell RNA spiked in. Subset: FACS-sorted CD8+CD4-CCR7+CD45RA+ naive T cells. The receptors were gathered from a human donor in good health. Some libraries in this study had Jurkat cell RNA spiked in.

Comment on this clonotype: Being one base from a much bigger clone, this may be a read error. The CDR3 loop is CAGSRTGVTEAFF. The CDR3 DNA reads as TGTGCCGGCAGCAGGACAGGGGTCACTGAAGCTTTCTTT. This chain uses TRBV25-1 with TRBJ1-1, with TRBD1 matching over 9 bases. Per germline, CDR1 MGHDK and CDR2 SYGVNS. The CDR3 totals 13 residues.

This clonotype was seen a few times. V gene TRBV3-1 combines with J gene TRBJ2-2, with TRBD2 identical over 8 bases. Trimming at V came to 1 base and at J to 3 bases, leaving 13 bases not matched to a gene. This CDR3 is 19 amino acids long. The V gene's germline CDR1 is LGHDT and CDR2 YNNKEL (reference sequence). The CDR3 DNA reads TGTGCCAGCAGCCAAGTCTGGGCGCCGTCGCGGGAGGACACCGGGGAGCTGTTTTTT. It translates to CASSQVWAPSREDTGELFF. The complete variable domain, with remaining parts taken from reference TRBV3-1 and TRBJ2-2, reads DTAVSQTPKYLVTQMGNDKSIKCEQNLGHDTMYWYKQDSKKFLKIMFSYNNKELIINETVPNRFSPKSPDKAHLNLHINSLELGDSAVYFCASSQVWAPSREDTGELFFGEGSRLTVL.

In its sample, this clonotype was seen once. Because the CDR3 is missing its conserved closing phenylalanine or tryptophan, this is likely a read error. This rearrangement joins TRBV5-3 to TRBJ2-3; 8 positions agree with TRBD1. TRBV5-3 is an ORF; its function is uncertain. This CDR3 comprises 15 residues. The CDR3, as DNA: TGCGCCAGCCAACACAGGGGGAGTAGCACAGATACGCAGTATCTT. The encoded protein is CASQHRGSSTDTQYL.

Concerning this clonotype itself: This could be a read error, since a much larger clone is one nucleotide away. The chain uses TRBV5-6 and TRBJ2-5; D is ambiguous. Germline CDR1 SGHDT, CDR2 YYEEEE. The V end lost 4 bases, the J end lost 4 bases, and 5 bases lay between the germline ends. The CDR3 extends over 11 amino acids. CDR3 residues: CASSAVETQYF. CDR3 coding DNA: TGTGCCAGCAGCGCTGTAGAGACCCAGTACTTC.

Only a few counts were recorded for this clonotype. J is TRBJ2-1 and V is TRBV7-3; D not certain. Germline CDR1 and CDR2: SGHTA and FQGTGA. Deletions cut 0 bases from V and 14 bases from J, with 11 bases between. The CDR3 has 12 amino acids. Here the CDR3 reads CASSLTAGVKFF. DNA of the CDR3: TGTGCCAGCAGCTTAACCGCCGGAGTTAAGTTCTTC.

The chain is built from TRBV20-1 and TRBJ2-5; 8 nucleotides line up with TRBD2. V lost 1 base and J lost 2; bases outside the gene matches: 3. Germline V CDR1 and CDR2: DFQATT, SNEGSKA (reference sequence). The CDR3 consists of 14 residues. Here the CDR3 reads CSARGTSPQETQYF. In DNA form, the CDR3 reads TGCAGTGCTAGAGGGACTAGCCCACAAGAGACCCAGTACTTC.

This clonotype was detected only a few times. The CDR3 sequence is CASSPPGQYSPLHF. The CDR3 DNA reads TGCGCCAGCAGCCCGCCGGGACAGTATTCACCCCTCCACTTT. The chain employs TRBV4-1 and TRBJ1-6; 7 nucleotides line up with TRBD1. Trimming cost V 4 bases and J 8 bases; bases outside gene matches: 5. The length of the CDR3 is 14 residues. Germline V CDR1 and CDR2: MGHRA, YSYEKL.

The gene calls are TRBV10-2 and TRBJ2-3, with D perhaps assigned TRBD1 or TRBD2 (5 bases each). V was pared by 3 bases and J by 0 bases, with 13 bases between. From germline, CDR1 is WSHSY and CDR2 SAAADI. This CDR3 region has 16 residues. This CDR3 reads CASSDRGAESTDTQYF. The CDR3 region has the DNA TGCGCCAGCAGTGATCGAGGGGCGGAAAGCACAGATACGCAGTATTTT.

The chain recombines TRBV14 with TRBJ2-3, with D maybe TRBD2 (6 bases). CDR1 is SGHDN and CDR2 is FVKESK in the germline V gene. This CDR3 is 16 amino acids long. Trimming removed 3 bases from V and 4 bases from J, with 17 bases in between. The CDR3 DNA reads TGTGCCAGCAGCCACCTCGGGGGAGCGGGCGCAGATACGCAGTATTTT. Its translation is CASSHLGGAGADTQYF.

On this clonotype: A read error is likely, as this CDR3 ends without the conserved phenylalanine or tryptophan. The gene calls are TRBV28 and TRBJ2-2; unclear D gene. CDR3 length equals 12 residues. Germline V gives CDR1 MDHEN, CDR2 SYDVKM. The ends were cut back, 3 bases at V and 7 bases at J, with 6 bases in the middle. In nucleotides, the CDR3 is TGTGCCAGCAGTTTTGCTAGCGGGGAGCTGTTTTTA. Residues: CASSFASGELFL.

V is TRBV12-5 and J is TRBJ2-1; D is ambiguous. V was pared by 0 bases and J by 7 bases, with 4 bases between. The CDR3 sequence is 12 residues long. In germline, CDR1 is LGHNT, CDR2 FRNRAP. The CDR3 DNA reads TGTGCTAGTGGTTTGGTAGGAAATGAGCAGTTCTTC. It encodes CASGLVGNEQFF.

Ten or more counts support this clonotype. V is TRBV9 and J is TRBJ2-2; D not resolved. Per germline, CDR1 SGDLS and CDR2 YYNGEE. V dropped 4 bases and J dropped 1 base, with 8 bases sitting between them. This CDR3 comprises 14 residues. The CDR3, as DNA: TGTGCCAGCAGCCCCCCGCGGAACACCGGGGAGCTGTTTTTT. Protein: CASSPPRNTGELFF.

Details on this clonotype: A much larger clone lies a single base off, so this may be a read error. The CDR3 bases are TGTGCCTGCAGTCGAAGCGGGGCTCCCACAGATACGCAGTATTTT. Translation: CACSRSGAPTDTQYF. V gene TRBV28 combines with J gene TRBJ2-3, with TRBD2 identical over 7 bases. CDR3 length equals 15 residues. The germline V gene has CDR1 MDHEN and CDR2 SYDVKM.

This clonotype has just a few counts. The chain employs TRBV7-2 and TRBJ2-5; 11 bases are shared with TRBD2. The CDR3 covers 19 residues. V gave up 3 bases and J gave up 6 bases; unmatched junction bases: 18. In germline, CDR1 is SGHTA, CDR2 FQGNSA. The CDR3 loop is CASSFQRPVTSGNLKTQYF. The CDR3 coding sequence is TGTGCCAGCAGCTTTCAGAGACCCGTGACTAGCGGGAATTTAAAGACCCAGTACTTC.

As regards this clonotype: This may be a read error: a much more frequent sequence differs by one nucleotide. This rearrangement joins TRBV29-1 to TRBJ1-1, with 11 bases that match TRBD1. Germline V gene lookup returns CDR1 SQVTM and CDR2 ANQGSEA. The CDR3 length is 12 residues. Here the CDR3 DNA reads TGCAGCGTTCCACCGGGACAGGGGGAAGCTGTCTTT. Protein sequence: CSVPPGQGEAVF.

The J gene is TRBJ1-1, the V gene TRBV13; no reliable D call. This CDR3 comprises 11 residues. The V end was cut by 5 bases, the J end by 7 bases, with 8 bases between. Germline CDR1 reads PRHDT; CDR2 reads FYEKMQ (reference sequence). The CDR3, as DNA: TGTGCCAGCAGCGCGGGCATTGAAGCTTTCTTT. This gives the protein CASSAGIEAFF.

Comments on this clonotype: This could be a read error, since a much larger clone is one nucleotide away. The chain joins TRBV28 to TRBJ2-5, with a weak D call TRBD2 (6 bases). The CDR3 sequence is 12 residues long. Per germline, CDR1 MDHEN and CDR2 SYDVKM. V lost 11 bases to trimming and J lost 3 bases, with 13 bases between them. The CDR3 loop reads CACREQEETQYF. The CDR3, as DNA: TGTGCCTGCCGGGAGCAAGAAGAGACCCAGTACTTC.

The chain uses TRBV5-3 and TRBJ2-5; 9 nucleotides line up with TRBD1. TRBV5-3 is annotated as an ORF whose role is uncertain. V shed 8 bases, J shed 5 bases, and the junction held 13 bases outside the gene matches. This CDR3 comprises 15 residues. CDR3 sequence: CASSGGTGKSETQYF. CDR3 nucleotides: TGTGCCAGCAGCGGAGGGACAGGGAAGTCGGAGACCCAGTACTTC.

As for this clonotype: A read error may be the cause here, since a much bigger clone is one base away. V and J are TRBV7-9 and TRBJ2-4; 7 bases match TRBD1. CDR3 length: 11 amino acids. Germline-derived CDR1 and CDR2 are SEHNR and FQNEAQ (reference sequence). DNA for the CDR3: TGTGCCAGCAGCTTCGGGACAGTTTTGGAATTC. Its translation is CASSFGTVLEF.

This clonotype was observed a few times. The chain couples TRBV19 to TRBJ1-1, with a tentative D call TRBD1 (6 bases). Trimming removed 1 base at V and 0 bases at J, with 9 bases between. The V gene's germline CDR1 is LNHDA and CDR2 SQIVND (reference sequence). The CDR3 loop spans 15 amino acids. CDR3 loop: CASSIGRGMNTEAFF. In DNA form, the CDR3 reads TGTGCCAGTAGTATAGGCAGGGGCATGAACACTGAAGCTTTCTTT. The full variable domain, its missing parts supplied by reference TRBV19 and TRBJ1-1, is DGGITQSPKYLFRKEGQNVTLSCEQNLNHDAMYWYRQDPGQGLRLIYYSQIVNDFQKGDIAEGYSVSREKKESFPLTVTSAQKNPTAFYLCASSIGRGMNTEAFFGQGTRLTVV.

V usage is TRBV9 and J usage is TRBJ2-6, with no clear D. V lost 2 bases to trimming and J lost 2 bases, with 5 bases between them. The CDR3 totals 14 residues. Per germline, CDR1 SGDLS and CDR2 YYNGEE. CDR3 sequence (DNA): TGTGCCAGCAGCGTGTTCACTGGGGCCAACGTCCTGACTTTC. Its translation is CASSVFTGANVLTF.

On this clonotype: A much larger clone sits a single nucleotide away, making a read error possible. V and J are TRBV10-3 and TRBJ2-7, with no clear D. This CDR3 is built from 15 residues. Germline V CDR1 and CDR2: ENHRY, SYGVKD. V lost 11 bases to trimming and J lost 0 bases, with 20 bases between them. The CDR3 sequence: CALTRDRGSSYEQYF. The CDR3 DNA sequence: TGTGCCTTAACCCGAGACCGCGGCAGCTCCTACGAGCAGTACTTC.

The chain combines TRBV4-3 with TRBJ1-2; 9 nucleotides agree with TRBD1. From germline, CDR1 is LGHNA and CDR2 YSLEER. The trim removed 1 base at V and 4 bases at J, leaving 4 bases unmatched. The CDR3 covers 15 residues. Written as DNA, the CDR3 is TGCGCCAGCAGCCAAGTTTCGGGACAGGGCTATGGCTACACCTTC. Translation gives CASSQVSGQGYGYTF.

On this clonotype: This could be a read error, since a much larger clone is one nucleotide away. The rearrangement joins TRBV28 to TRBJ2-3, with TRBD1 matching over 8 bases. The germline gives CDR1 MDHEN, CDR2 SYDVKM. The trim removed 8 bases at V and 1 base at J, leaving 14 bases unmatched. The CDR3 contains 17 residues. The CDR3 region has the DNA TGTGCCAGCGGACTTCCCGGGACAGGATACCGCACAGATACGCAGTATTTT. Its translation: CASGLPGTGYRTDTQYF.

This clonotype was counted a few times. This chain joins TRBV20-1 and TRBJ2-1; D uncertain. Looked up from germline, CDR1 is DFQATT and CDR2 is SNEGSKA (reference sequence). The V end lost 5 bases, the J end lost 7 bases, and 9 bases lay between the germline ends. The CDR3 has 11 amino acids. Here the CDR3 reads CSAPVGNEQFF. DNA of the CDR3: TGCAGTGCTCCCGTCGGAAATGAGCAGTTCTTC.

For this clonotype: The CDR3 does not end in the conserved phenylalanine or tryptophan, so this is likely a read error. The CDR3 here is CSARSGFHWSYNSHLHY. The CDR3 DNA follows: TGCAGTGCTAGATCAGGGTTTCATTGGTCCTATAATTCACACCTCCACTAT. The J gene is TRBJ1-6, the V gene TRBV20-1; possibly TRBD1 for D (5 bases). Germline V gene lookup returns CDR1 DFQATT and CDR2 SNEGSKA (reference sequence). The CDR3 is 17 amino acids.

This clonotype came up a few times. This chain joins TRBV6-1 and TRBJ2-3; D unresolved. The length of the CDR3 is 13 residues. Trimming took off 6 bases at V and 6 bases at J, with 13 bases between the two ends. Germline CDR1 is MNHNS and CDR2 is SASEGT. The CDR3 spells CASSDIKRDTQYF. In DNA form, the CDR3 reads TGTGCCAGCAGCGATATTAAGAGGGATACGCAGTATTTT.

With respect to this clonotype: A single base separates this from a much larger clone, so it may be a read error. DNA of the CDR3: TGTGCCAGCAGTTCGACGACTAGCGTGAACTATGAGCAGTTCTTC. Translated, it gives CASSSTTSVNYEQFF. The chain couples TRBV28 to TRBJ2-1, with 8 bases lining up with TRBD2. Per germline, CDR1 MDHEN and CDR2 SYDVKM. The CDR3 is 15 amino acids. The junction had 10 bases not matched to a gene; V was cut back by 4 bases and J by 8 bases.